The clone carrying this T cell receptor (beta chain) was seen more than once but under ten times. The antigen is unknown. Some 10^5 TCR templates were assayed per sample. Repertoires were generated with immunoSEQ multiplex PCR, while TCRdb's copy carries only in-frame clones and drops some. The data contain about 40,000 clones, about 90% of them seen just once; the ten biggest clones take up 0.25%. The entry originates in a study of siplizumab effects on memory and regulatory T cells. Overall study findings and caveats: Naive T cells were seemingly more diverse than memory cells, and major contributions to the alloresponse seemed to be made by them.

The sequence came from a human donor in good health. Sequenced material: naive CD4+ T cells sorted from blood.

The chain's CDR3 is CASSFRQGVRNSPLHF. The CDR3 DNA reads TGTGCCAGTAGTTTCAGACAGGGGGTAAGGAATTCACCCCTCCACTTT. The J gene is TRBJ1-6, the V gene TRBV19; 9 bases align to TRBD1. V shed 5 bases, J shed 7 bases, and the junction held 9 bases outside the gene matches. Germline V gives CDR1 LNHDA, CDR2 SQIVND (reference sequence). The CDR3 covers 16 residues.